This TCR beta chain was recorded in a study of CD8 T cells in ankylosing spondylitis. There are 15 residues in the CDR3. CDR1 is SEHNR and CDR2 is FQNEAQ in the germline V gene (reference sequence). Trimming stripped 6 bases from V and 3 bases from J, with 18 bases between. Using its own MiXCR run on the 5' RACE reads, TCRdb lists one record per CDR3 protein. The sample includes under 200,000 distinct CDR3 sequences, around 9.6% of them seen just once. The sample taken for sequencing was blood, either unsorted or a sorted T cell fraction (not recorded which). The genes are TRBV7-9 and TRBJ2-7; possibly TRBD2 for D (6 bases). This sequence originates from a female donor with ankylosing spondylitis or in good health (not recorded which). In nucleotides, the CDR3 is TGTGCCAGCAGTTCGGGACTTGGATCACTCTACGAGCAGTACTTC. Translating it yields CASSSGLGSLYEQYF.